This TCR beta chain was identified in a study of T cells in Graves' hyperthyroidism and ophthalmopathy. On the study more broadly: Before treatment of any kind, peripheral blood was taken at initial diagnosis. Study-wide points: Stable hyperthyroidism and ophthalmopathy were separated using 13 V-J signatures.

As to this clonotype: The antigen remains undetermined.

The CDR3 regions of TCR beta were amplified from RNA transcripts. RT-PCR in the first round (using the HTBI primer set) targeted the TCR CDR3. TCRdb redid the calling of the multiplex PCR reads with MiXCR, one entry per CDR3 protein. The sample carries around 340,000 distinct CDR3 sequences, around 18% recorded once. The germline V gene encodes CDR1 SGHAT and CDR2 FQNNGV. V lost 6 bases and J 6 bases, leaving 15 bases between the germline ends. The CDR3 consists of 13 residues. The specimen was blood. This chain joins TRBV11-2 and TRBJ2-7; possibly TRBD1 for D (5 bases). The sequence was collected from a woman aged 40 to 50 with Graves' ophthalmopathy. The CDR3 DNA sequence: TGTGCCAGCAGTTCTAATCAGGGCACCGAGCAGTACTTC. Its protein is CASSSNQGTEQYF.